A single sample gave rise to the 11 T cell receptor beta chains below, sequenced in a study of blood T cell repertoires in COVID-19. Here immunoSEQ multiplex PCR was the method, and the copy in TCRdb shows in-frame clones only, minus some. The repertoire holds roughly 150,000 clones, with roughly 85% as singletons. Specimen: peripheral blood. The receptor source for this set is a woman aged 45 to 65 with COVID-19, enrolled during active disease.

The rearrangement joins TRBV2 to TRBJ2-3; D might be TRBD2 (5 bases). The germline gives CDR1 SNHLY, CDR2 FYNNEI. The CDR3 sequence is 15 residues long. Deletions cut 6 bases from V and 5 bases from J, with 18 bases between. CDR3 sequence reads: CASSPRAGGGDTQYF. As DNA, the CDR3 is TGTGCCAGCAGCCCGAGGGCTGGCGGTGGAGATACGCAGTATTTT.

This clone showed up just once. The chain is built from TRBV14 and TRBJ1-1; D is unclear. V was trimmed by 1 base and J by 11 bases, leaving 8 bases between them. This CDR3 contains 11 residues. The V gene's germline CDR1 is SGHDN and CDR2 FVKESK. The CDR3: CASSQGHAAFF. As DNA, the CDR3 is TGTGCCAGCAGCCAAGGACATGCGGCTTTCTTT.

This chain links TRBV15 with TRBJ1-5; maybe TRBD1 (6 bases). In germline, CDR1 is LNHNV, CDR2 YYDKDF (reference sequence). The CDR3 loop spans 14 amino acids. The V end lost 11 bases, the J end lost 1 base, and 15 bases lay between the germline ends. CDR3 DNA sequence: TGTGCCCAAACTTCAGGGGCCAGCAATCAGCCCCAGCATTTT. It specifies CAQTSGASNQPQHF.

The rearrangement links TRBV6-5 to TRBJ2-1; possible D gene TRBD1, 7 bases. The V gene lost 4 bases and the J gene lost 6 bases, with 16 bases spanning the gap. Germline loops: CDR1 MNHEY, CDR2 SVGAGI. There are 15 residues in the CDR3. CDR3 DNA sequence: TGTGCCAGCAGTTCCGCAGGGGGGTACTTCAATGAGCAGTTCTTC. It yields the protein CASSSAGGYFNEQFF.

This clone was counted once. This chain connects TRBV18 to TRBJ2-2, with D possibly matching TRBD1 (5 bases). The CDR3 extends over 17 amino acids. Germline V gene sequence: CDR1 KGHSH, CDR2 LQKENI. Trimming left V 2 bases short and J 2 bases short, with 15 bases between. CDR3 residues: CASSPVQPTVNTGELFF. In nucleotides, the CDR3 is TGTGCCAGCTCACCAGTACAACCGACAGTAAACACCGGGGAGCTGTTTTTT.

V and J are TRBV3-1 (or the pseudogene TRBV3-2) and TRBJ2-1; D is unresolved. From germline, CDR1 is LGHDT and CDR2 YNNKEL (reference sequence). V gave up 1 base and J gave up 1 base, with 5 bases separating them. The CDR3 covers 14 residues. CDR3: CASSQVLSYNEQFF. CDR3 DNA: TGTGCCAGCAGCCAAGTTCTATCCTACAATGAGCAGTTCTTC.

CDR3 region: CASSIHQSGAVDTQYF. DNA of the CDR3: TGTGCCAGTAGTATCCACCAAAGCGGGGCAGTAGATACGCAGTATTTT. V usage is TRBV19 and J usage is TRBJ2-3, with TRBD2 matching over 7 bases. Germline CDR1 and CDR2: LNHDA and SQIVND (reference sequence). The J segment lost 5 bases and the V segment lost 3 bases, leaving 11 bases of the junction unmatched. CDR3 length equals 16 residues.

The CDR3 region is CASSLSTGAGTEAFF. CDR3 DNA: TGTGCCAGCTCACTTTCGACAGGGGCGGGCACTGAAGCTTTCTTT. The chain is built from TRBV18 and TRBJ1-1, with 8 bases lining up with TRBD1. The V segment lost 4 bases and the J segment 4 bases; nucleotides outside the gene matches: 8. Germline CDR1 reads KGHSH; CDR2 reads LQKENI. The CDR3 has 15 residues. The full variable domain, in which reference TRBV18 and TRBJ1-1 provide the parts outside the CDR3, is NAGVMQNPRHLVRRRGQEARLRCSPMKGHSHVYWYRQLPEEGLKFMVYLQKENIIDESGMPKERFSAEFPKEGPSILRIQQVVRGDSAAYFCASSLSTGAGTEAFFGQGTRLTVV.

The CDR3 loop reads CASSPRQAINEKLFF. CDR3 coding DNA: TGTGCCAGCAGCCCCCGACAGGCAATTAATGAAAAACTGTTTTTT. The chain links TRBV3-1 (or the pseudogene TRBV3-2) to TRBJ1-4; D possibly corresponds to TRBD1 (6 bases). CDR1 is LGHDT, CDR2 YNNKEL, per germline (reference sequence). The CDR3 length is 15 residues. V was trimmed by 4 bases and J by 4 bases, leaving 13 bases between them.

The CDR3 region is CALGRANSPLHF. In nucleotides, the CDR3 is TGTGCCTTAGGGCGGGCGAATTCACCCCTCCACTTT. The chain links TRBV30 to TRBJ1-6; D is ambiguous. In germline, CDR1 is GTSNPN, CDR2 SVGIG (reference sequence). The CDR3 length is 12 residues. Trimming removed 7 bases from V and 7 bases from J, with 11 bases in between. Drawing the rest from reference TRBV30 and TRBJ1-6, the complete variable domain is SQTIHQWPATLVQPVGSPLSLECTVEGTSNPNLYWYRQAAGRGLQLLFYSVGIGQISSEVPQNLSASRPQDRQFILSSKKLLLSDSGFYLCALGRANSPLHFGNGTRLTVT.

The gene calls are TRBV5-4 and TRBJ2-7, with TRBD2 identical over 8 bases. CDR1 and CDR2 from the germline V gene are SGHNT and YYREEE (reference sequence). CDR3 length equals 14 residues. The V and J ends lost 4 bases and 0 bases, in that order; junction bases with no gene match: 3. The DNA of the CDR3 is TGTGCCAGCAGCCGTGGACTAGCCTCCTACGAGCAGTACTTC. Protein sequence: CASSRGLASYEQYF. The whole variable domain, filled in from reference TRBV5-4 and TRBJ2-7, reads ETGVTQSPTHLIKTRGQQVTLRCSSQSGHNTVSWYQQALGQGPQFIFQYYREEENGRGNFPPRFSGLQFPNYSSELNVNALELDDSALYLCASSRGLASYEQYFGPGTRLTVT.